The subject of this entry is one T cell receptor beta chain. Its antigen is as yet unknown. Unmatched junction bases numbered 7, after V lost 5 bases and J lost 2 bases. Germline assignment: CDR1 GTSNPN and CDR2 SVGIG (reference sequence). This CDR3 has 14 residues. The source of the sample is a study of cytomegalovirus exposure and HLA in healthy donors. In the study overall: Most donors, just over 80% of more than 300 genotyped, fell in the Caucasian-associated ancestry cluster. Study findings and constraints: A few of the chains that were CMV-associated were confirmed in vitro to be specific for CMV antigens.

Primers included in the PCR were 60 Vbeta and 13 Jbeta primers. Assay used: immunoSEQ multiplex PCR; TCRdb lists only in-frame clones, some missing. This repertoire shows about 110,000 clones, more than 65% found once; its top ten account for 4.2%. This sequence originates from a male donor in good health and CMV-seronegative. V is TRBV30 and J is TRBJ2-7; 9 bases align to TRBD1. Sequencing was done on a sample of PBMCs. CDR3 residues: CAWEKGTGTYEQYF. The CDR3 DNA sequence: TGTGCCTGGGAGAAAGGGACAGGGACCTACGAGCAGTACTTC. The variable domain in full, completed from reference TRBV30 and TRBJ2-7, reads SQTIHQWPATLVQPVGSPLSLECTVEGTSNPNLYWYRQAAGRGLQLLFYSVGIGQISSEVPQNLSASRPQDRQFILSSKKLLLSDSGFYLCAWEKGTGTYEQYFGPGTRLTVT.